This T cell receptor (beta chain) was recovered during a study of blood T cell repertoires in COVID-19. About the study: Researchers got acute and convalescent COVID-19 samples from the United States, Italy and Spain. The cDNA or gDNA used as material had been derived from T cells, B-cell-depleted T cells, or PBMCs.

As handled by the study authors: For nucleated cells, counts were estimated from reference gene primer amplification. Libraries were prepared by immunoSEQ multiplex PCR; TCRdb keeps only in-frame clonotypes and omits some of them. V and J calls and clone size are given by that table; D and trimming were obtained from the DNA. Of about 67,000 clones in the sample, around 90% were seen once. Germline V lookup: CDR1 LNHDA, CDR2 SQIVND (reference sequence). With 4 bases clipped from V and 7 bases from J, the junction kept 5 bases outside the gene matches. This CDR3 contains 15 residues. The TCR sequence derives from a woman older than 75 with acute or convalescent COVID-19. This rearrangement joins TRBV19 to TRBJ1-6; 9 positions agree with TRBD1. Sequencing used peripheral blood. DNA for the CDR3: TGTGCCAGTAGTAGGACAGGGGTGGAGAATTCACCCCTCCACTTT. It is translated as CASSRTGVENSPLHF.